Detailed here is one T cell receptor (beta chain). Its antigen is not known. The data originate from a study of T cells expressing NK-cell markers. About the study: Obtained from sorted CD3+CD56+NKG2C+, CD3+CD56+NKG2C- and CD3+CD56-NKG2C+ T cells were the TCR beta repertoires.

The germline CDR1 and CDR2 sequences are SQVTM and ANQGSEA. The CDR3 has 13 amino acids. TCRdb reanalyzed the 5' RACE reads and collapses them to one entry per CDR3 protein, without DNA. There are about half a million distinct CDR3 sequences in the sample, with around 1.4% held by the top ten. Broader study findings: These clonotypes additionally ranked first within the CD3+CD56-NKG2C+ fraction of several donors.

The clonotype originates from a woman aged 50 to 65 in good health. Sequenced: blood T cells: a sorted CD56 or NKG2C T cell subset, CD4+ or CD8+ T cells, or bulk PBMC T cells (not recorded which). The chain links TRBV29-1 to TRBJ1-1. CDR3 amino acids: CSVAWTADTEAFF. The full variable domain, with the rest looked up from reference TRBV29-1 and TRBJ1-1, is SAVISQKPSRDICQRGTSLTIQCQVDSQVTMMFWYRQQPGQSLTLIATANQGSEATYESGFVIDKFPISRPNLTFSTLTVSNMSPEDSSIYLCSVAWTADTEAFFGQGTRLTVV.